This T cell receptor beta chain was obtained from a study of blood T cell repertoires in COVID-19. Study overall: T cells, B-cell-depleted T cells, or PBMCs provided the cDNA or gDNA that served as material.

CDR3 size: 15 residues. Per the germline V gene, CDR1 is LNHDA and CDR2 is SQIVND (reference sequence). V dropped 5 bases and J dropped 3 bases, with 16 bases sitting between them. Methods used by the authors: From reference gene primer amplification, estimates of nucleated cell counts were derived. Libraries were prepared by immunoSEQ multiplex PCR; TCRdb keeps only in-frame clonotypes and omits some of them. V and J calls and clone size are copied from that table; D and trimming were computed from the DNA. This table holds roughly 220,000 clones, about 85% found once. The sequence derives from a man aged 50 to 60 who had recovered from COVID-19. The sequencing sample was made of peripheral blood. The chain recombines TRBV19 with TRBJ2-5, with a weak D call TRBD2 (6 bases). CDR3 coding DNA: TGTGCCAGTAGTCACCTAACTGGGGGGAAAGAGACCCAGTACTTC. As protein: CASSHLTGGKETQYF.